This T cell receptor (beta chain) derives from a study of blood T cell repertoires in COVID-19. Whole-study context: The cDNA or gDNA used as material had been derived from T cells, B-cell-depleted T cells, or PBMCs.

V dropped 3 bases and J dropped 8 bases, with 10 bases sitting between them. The germline gives CDR1 LNHNV, CDR2 YYDKDF (reference sequence). This CDR3 spans 12 amino acids. Generated by immunoSEQ multiplex PCR, the TCRdb table keeps only in-frame clones and is missing some. Of some 220,000 clones in the sample, about 80% were seen once. V usage is TRBV15 and J usage is TRBJ1-2; D is unclear. Input material: peripheral blood. This TCR came from a woman aged 30 to 39 who had recovered from COVID-19. The CDR3 loop reads CATSSPTGGYTF. In nucleotides, the CDR3 is TGTGCCACCAGCAGTCCGACGGGAGGCTACACCTTC.